This T cell receptor beta chain was identified in a study of blood T cells in healthy people across ages. Whole-study findings and limits: Researchers deemed the diversity estimates from one million T cells underestimates.

Alongside a J-beta primer mix, a sample-barcoded 5' primer served in a second PCR lasting about 7 to 12 cycles. TCRdb reprocessed the 5' RACE reads via MiXCR and lists one record per CDR3 protein. The table has around 520,000 distinct CDR3 sequences, about 25% seen once; the top ten hold approximately 3.6%. This clonotype came up a few times. The antigen remains unidentified. A further study also used this sample, focusing on T cells of mothers and their children.

The sample comprised blood. This clonotype was obtained from a boy aged 2 to 10 in good health.

This CDR3 is CASSLAGGPQPQHF. Written as DNA, the CDR3 is TGTGCCAGCAGCTTAGCAGGGGGCCCCCAGCCCCAGCATTTT. The chain links TRBV7-9 to TRBJ1-5; 7 bases match TRBD1. The CDR3 covers 14 residues. The V and J ends lost 0 bases and 7 bases, in that order; junction bases with no gene match: 3. CDR1 is SEHNR, CDR2 FQNEAQ, per germline (reference sequence).